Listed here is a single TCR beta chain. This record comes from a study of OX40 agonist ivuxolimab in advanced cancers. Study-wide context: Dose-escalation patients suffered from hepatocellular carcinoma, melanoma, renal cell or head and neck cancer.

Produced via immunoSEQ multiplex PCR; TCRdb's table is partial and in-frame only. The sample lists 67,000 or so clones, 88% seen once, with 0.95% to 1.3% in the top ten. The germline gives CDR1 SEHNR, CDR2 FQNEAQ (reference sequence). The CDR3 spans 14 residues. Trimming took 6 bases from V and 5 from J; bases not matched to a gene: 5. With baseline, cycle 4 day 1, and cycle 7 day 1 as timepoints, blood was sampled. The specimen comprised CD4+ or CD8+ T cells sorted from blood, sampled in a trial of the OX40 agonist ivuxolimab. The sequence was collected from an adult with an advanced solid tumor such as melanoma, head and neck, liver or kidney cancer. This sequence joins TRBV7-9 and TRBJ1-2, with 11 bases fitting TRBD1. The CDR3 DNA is TGTGCCAGCAGTCCGGACAGGGGGCCTTATGGCTACACCTTC. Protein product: CASSPDRGPYGYTF. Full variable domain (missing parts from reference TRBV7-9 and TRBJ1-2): DTGVSQNPRHKITKRGQNVTFRCDPISEHNRLYWYRQTLGQGPEFLTYFQNEAQLEKSRLLSDRFSAERPKGSFSTLEIQRTEQGDSAMYLCASSPDRGPYGYTFGSGTRLTVV.